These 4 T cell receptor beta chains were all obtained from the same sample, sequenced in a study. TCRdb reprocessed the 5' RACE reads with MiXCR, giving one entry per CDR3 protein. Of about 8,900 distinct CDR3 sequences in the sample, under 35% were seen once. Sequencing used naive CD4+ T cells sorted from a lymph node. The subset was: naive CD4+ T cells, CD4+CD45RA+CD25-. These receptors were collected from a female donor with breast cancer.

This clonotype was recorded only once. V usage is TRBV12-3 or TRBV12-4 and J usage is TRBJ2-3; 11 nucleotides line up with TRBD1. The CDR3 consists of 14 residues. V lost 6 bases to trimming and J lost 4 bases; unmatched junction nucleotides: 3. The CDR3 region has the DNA TGTGCCAGCAGGCCGGGACAGGGGGCAGATACGCAGTATTTT. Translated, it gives CASRPGQGADTQYF.

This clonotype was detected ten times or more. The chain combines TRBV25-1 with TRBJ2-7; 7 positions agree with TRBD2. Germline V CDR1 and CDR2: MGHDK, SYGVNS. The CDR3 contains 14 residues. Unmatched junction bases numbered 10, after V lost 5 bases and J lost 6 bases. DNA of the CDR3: TGTGCCAGCAGTACCTTTGCGGGAGTAAGCGAGCAGTACTTC. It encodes CASSTFAGVSEQYF.

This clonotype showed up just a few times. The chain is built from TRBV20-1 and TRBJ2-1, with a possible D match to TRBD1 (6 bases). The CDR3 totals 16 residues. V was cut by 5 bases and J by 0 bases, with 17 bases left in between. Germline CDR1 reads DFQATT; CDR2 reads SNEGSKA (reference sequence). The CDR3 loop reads CSAGWRIGGSYNEQFF. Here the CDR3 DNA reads TGCAGTGCTGGGTGGCGGATAGGGGGCTCCTACAATGAGCAGTTCTTC.

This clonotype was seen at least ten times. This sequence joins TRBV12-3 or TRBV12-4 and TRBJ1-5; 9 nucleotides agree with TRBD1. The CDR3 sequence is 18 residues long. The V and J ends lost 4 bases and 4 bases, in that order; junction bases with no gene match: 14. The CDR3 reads CASSWDPGQGLLNQPQHF. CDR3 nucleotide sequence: TGTGCCAGCAGTTGGGACCCGGGACAGGGACTTCTAAATCAGCCCCAGCATTTT.